A single T cell receptor beta chain is shown here with its context. Its antigen remains unidentified. This sample stems from a study of cytotoxic CD8 clonotypes in ibrutinib-treated CLL. Points from the study as a whole: The study found public clonotypes uncommon, contracting or stable on treatment. Clonality increased at ibrutinib response and stayed stable in sustained remission. At progression, however, it fell back toward baseline.

Sequencing used immunoSEQ multiplex PCR; TCRdb keeps in-frame clones, though not all of them. The table shows more than 7,500 clones, with approximately 79% occurring only once. This sequence was found in a human donor with chronic lymphocytic leukemia. The sample in question was PBMCs, obtained before ibrutinib treatment.

DNA of the CDR3: TGTGCCAGCAGCTTAGACAGGGACCGCACAGATACGCAGTATTTT. Encoded protein: CASSLDRDRTDTQYF. V gene TRBV11-3 combines with J gene TRBJ2-3; the D gene could be TRBD1 or TRBD2 (5 bases each). With 0 bases removed from V and 1 base from J, the gap between germline ends came to 8 bases. This CDR3 contains 15 residues. The germline V gene encodes CDR1 SGHNT and CDR2 YENEEA.